This T cell receptor beta chain was found in a study of CD8 T cells in ankylosing spondylitis. Germline CDR1 reads SQVTM; CDR2 reads ANQGSEA. Trimming took 5 bases from V and 2 from J, leaving 18 bases between them. CDR3 size: 15 residues. About this clonotype: Its antigen remains unidentified.

A quantitative 5'-RACE method, one with molecular barcodes, was used to make TCR beta libraries. TCRdb used MiXCR to reprocess the 5' RACE reads, holding one entry per CDR3 protein. The profile shows 390,000 or so distinct CDR3 sequences, 20% to 25% of them singletons. Regarding the study as a whole: Disease-associated clonotypes exhibited CD8+ identity and were relatively infrequent in peripheral blood. Seemingly distinctive of ankylosing spondylitis blood was a TCR beta motif formed by eight highly homologous variants. Reported data indicate significant enrichment of disease-linked clones within matched ankylosing spondylitis synovial fluid.

The V and J genes are TRBV29-1 and TRBJ2-5; the D call may be TRBD1 or TRBD2 (5 bases each). Sequenced sample: blood, either unsorted or a sorted T cell fraction (not recorded which). This sequence was found in a male donor with ankylosing spondylitis. This chain's CDR3 is CSVRRGESRQETQYF. DNA of the CDR3: TGCAGCGTTAGAAGGGGAGAGTCTCGGCAAGAGACCCAGTACTTC.